The following is a T cell receptor (beta chain) sequence with its context. Antigen unknown. The sample belongs to a study of shared clonotypes between healthy human individuals. Study-level points and caveats: Donors were few, which limited the genetic and exposure-history diversity represented.

Original handling: Filtering of immunoSEQ junctional sequences could not match full-length read filtering. The protocol was immunoSEQ multiplex PCR, while the TCRdb copy is restricted to in-frame clones and leaves out a portion. D and trimming come from the DNA, and the V and J calls and clone size come from that table. The sample carries over a million clones, approximately 78% recorded once. V lost 5 bases, J lost 1 base, and 15 bases lay in between. The CDR3 covers 15 residues. Germline-derived CDR1 and CDR2 are SGHKS and YYEKEE (reference sequence). It was into CD45RA+ naive and CD45RA-negative memory subsets that the CD4+ cells were split.

The chain is built from TRBV5-5 and TRBJ1-2; no clear D. This TCR derives from a man between 18 and 29 years old in good health. Some clones in this sample may be carry-over from other donors' samples. Sequencing was performed on memory CD4+ T cells from PBMCs. Subset denoted: CD45RA-negative fraction. The CDR3 loop reads CASSRTLVSNYGYTF. DNA for the CDR3: TGTGCCAGCAGTCGGACGCTGGTCAGTAACTATGGCTACACCTTC.